This TCR beta chain stems from a study of CD8 T cells in ankylosing spondylitis. Each CDR3 protein is one row after TCRdb ran MiXCR on the 5' RACE reads. The table shows about 160,000 distinct CDR3 sequences, with around 17% occurring only once. This clonotype appeared a few times. V was clipped by 4 bases and J by 9 bases; unmatched bases: 10. Germline assignment: CDR1 SGHAT and CDR2 FQNNGV. The CDR3 loop spans 14 amino acids. The chain has TRBV11-2 and TRBJ2-3; 7 bases are a match to TRBD2. This receptor was obtained from a male donor with ankylosing spondylitis or in good health (not recorded which). Sequencing input: blood, either unsorted or a sorted T cell fraction (not recorded which). CDR3 in amino acids: CASSSRRGLGTQYF. The CDR3 DNA reads as TGTGCCAGCAGCTCCAGGCGGGGGTTAGGGACGCAGTATTTT.